These 14 T cell receptor beta chains originate from one sample sequenced in a study of T cell repertoires in cytomegalovirus infection. Via MiXCR, TCRdb re-called the reads, giving one row per CDR3 protein. Found here are approximately 200,000 distinct CDR3 sequences, about 23% of them singletons; the top ten hold over 15%. Specimen: CD8+ T cells from PBMCs. Source of these receptors: a human donor in good health (CMV status not recorded). Some clones in this sample may be carry-over from other donors' samples.

The rearrangement uses TRBV4-1 and TRBJ1-4; D ambiguous. The CDR3 is made up of 14 amino acids. From germline, CDR1 is MGHRA and CDR2 YSYEKL. V lost 1 base and J 8 bases, leaving 11 bases between the germline ends. The CDR3 loop is CASSQVGSGEKLFF. In nucleotides, the CDR3 is TGCGCCAGCAGCCAAGTGGGCAGCGGGGAAAAACTGTTTTTT.

This clonotype has just a few counts. The V and J genes are TRBV7-9 and TRBJ2-7; 11 bases are shared with TRBD1. This CDR3 has 15 amino acids. Germline CDR1 and CDR2: SEHNR and FQNEAQ (reference sequence). The V segment lost 6 bases and the J segment 2 bases; nucleotides outside the gene matches: 6. CDR3 nucleotides: TGTGCCAGCAGATATGGACAGGGGGCTCCCTACGAGCAGTACTTC. Translating gives CASRYGQGAPYEQYF.

This sequence joins TRBV12-3 or TRBV12-4 and TRBJ2-7; 9 bases are a match to TRBD1. The CDR3 is 15 residues long. V shed 3 bases, J shed 8 bases, and the junction held 11 bases outside the gene matches. CDR3 in amino acids: CASSFTGTGYHKQYF. The CDR3 coding sequence is TGTGCCAGCAGTTTTACCGGGACAGGGTACCACAAGCAGTACTTC.

This clonotype was counted between two and nine times. The chain combines TRBV28 with TRBJ2-7, with 7 nucleotides matching TRBD2. The CDR3 contains 17 residues. Germline assignment: CDR1 MDHEN and CDR2 SYDVKM. The trim removed 2 bases at V and 0 bases at J, leaving 10 bases unmatched. The CDR3 here is CASSLGPGAGPSYEQYF. CDR3 DNA sequence: TGTGCCAGCAGTTTAGGCCCGGGAGCGGGGCCCTCCTACGAGCAGTACTTC.

CDR3 region: CSAREWEDRVAYEQYF. CDR3 coding DNA: TGCAGTGCTAGAGAGTGGGAAGACAGGGTTGCGTACGAGCAGTACTTC. This sequence joins TRBV20-1 and TRBJ2-7; 7 bases align to TRBD1. The CDR3 runs 16 residues. Per germline, CDR1 DFQATT and CDR2 SNEGSKA (reference sequence). Losses at the gene ends were 0 bases for V and 4 bases for J; bases not matched to a gene: 12.

There are a few counts of this clonotype. The chain couples TRBV11-2 to TRBJ2-7, with D possibly being TRBD2 (5 bases). V dropped 5 bases and J dropped 5 bases, with 10 bases sitting between them. The CDR3 is made up of 12 amino acids. Per germline, CDR1 SGHAT and CDR2 FQNNGV. This CDR3 reads CASSRGSDEQYF. In DNA, the CDR3 is TGTGCCAGCAGCCGGGGATCAGACGAGCAGTACTTC.

In its sample, this clonotype was seen a few times. This chain joins TRBV4-1 and TRBJ2-7, with D perhaps given as TRBD1 or TRBD2 (5 bases each). V lost 3 bases and J lost 4, with 13 bases in between. The germline CDR1 and CDR2 sequences are MGHRA and YSYEKL. The CDR3 is made up of 14 amino acids. This CDR3 is CASSQGDSRYEQYF. The DNA for the CDR3 is TGCGCCAGCAGCCAGGGAGACAGTAGGTACGAGCAGTACTTC.

The table lists this clonotype with a count of one. The J gene is TRBJ2-7, the V gene TRBV9; D unresolved. This CDR3 spans 15 amino acids. The germline V and J ends were trimmed by 0 bases and 4 bases, with 14 bases remaining between them. Germline lookup yields CDR1 SGDLS and CDR2 YYNGEE. The CDR3 is CASSVGANSRYEQYF. CDR3 in DNA: TGTGCCAGCAGCGTAGGAGCGAATAGCCGTTACGAGCAGTACTTC.

The sample holds many counts of this clonotype. CDR3 DNA sequence: TGCGCCAGCAGCCGGGGTGCAGATACGCAGTATTTT. The encoded protein is CASSRGADTQYF. This chain connects TRBV4-1 to TRBJ2-3; no clear D gene. The germline V gene has CDR1 MGHRA and CDR2 YSYEKL. V gave up 4 bases and J gave up 4 bases, with 6 bases separating them. This CDR3 region has 12 residues.

Worth noting for this clonotype: A much larger clonotype is one base distant, so this may be a read error. This sequence joins TRBV12-3 or TRBV12-4 and TRBJ2-7; D might be TRBD1 (6 bases). V was cut by 2 bases and J by 3 bases, with 8 bases left in between. The CDR3 sequence is 13 residues long. This chain's CDR3 is CASSLHRDYEQYF. DNA of the CDR3: TGTGCCAGCAGTTTACACAGGGACTACGAGCAGTACTTC.

The V call is TRBV6-5, the J call TRBJ2-4, with 7 bases that match TRBD1. V lost 6 bases to trimming and J lost 0 bases; unmatched junction nucleotides: 8. Germline lookup yields CDR1 MNHEY and CDR2 SVGAGI. CDR3 length equals 16 residues. The CDR3 is CASSPTGALAKNIQYF. CDR3 sequence (DNA): TGTGCCAGCAGCCCAACAGGGGCCCTAGCCAAAAACATTCAGTACTTC.

This clonotype came up a few times. The chain recombines TRBV20-1 with TRBJ2-2; 7 nucleotides line up with TRBD2. This CDR3 has 15 residues. In germline, CDR1 is DFQATT, CDR2 SNEGSKA (reference sequence). The J segment lost 3 bases and the V segment lost 6 bases, leaving 10 bases of the junction unmatched. DNA for the CDR3: TGCAGTGCCGGGCCCCGGGGGGACTACACCGGGGAGCTGTTTTTT. Translated, it gives CSAGPRGDYTGELFF.

The rearrangement uses TRBV20-1 and TRBJ2-2, with D perhaps TRBD2 (5 bases). Trimming took 0 bases from V and 6 from J, leaving 14 bases between them. This CDR3 has 15 amino acids. The germline V gene has CDR1 DFQATT and CDR2 SNEGSKA (reference sequence). For the CDR3, the DNA is TGCAGTGCTAGAGAACTGGCTAGCTTGGCCGGGGAGCTGTTTTTT. Translated, it gives CSARELASLAGELFF.

In this sample, this clonotype turned up a few times. The chain uses TRBV7-9 and TRBJ2-1; D is perhaps TRBD1 or TRBD2 (6 bases each). Trimming took off 3 bases at V and 5 bases at J, with 14 bases between the two ends. Looked up from germline, CDR1 is SEHNR and CDR2 is FQNEAQ (reference sequence). The CDR3 is made up of 15 amino acids. CDR3 residues: CASSFLVEGDNEQFF. CDR3 in DNA: TGTGCCAGCAGCTTCTTGGTGGAGGGGGACAATGAGCAGTTCTTC.